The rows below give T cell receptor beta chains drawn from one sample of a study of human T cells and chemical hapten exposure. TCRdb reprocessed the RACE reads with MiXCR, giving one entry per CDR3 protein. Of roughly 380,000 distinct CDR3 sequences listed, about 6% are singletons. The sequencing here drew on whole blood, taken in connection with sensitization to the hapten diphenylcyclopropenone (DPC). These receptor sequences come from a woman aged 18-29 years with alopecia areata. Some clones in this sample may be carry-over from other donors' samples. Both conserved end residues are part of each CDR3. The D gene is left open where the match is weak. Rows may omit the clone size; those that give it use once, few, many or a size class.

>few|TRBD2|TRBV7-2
CASSLAGGDSTDTQYF
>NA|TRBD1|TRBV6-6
CASSPDRVGAFF
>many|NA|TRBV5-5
CASSLRISDTQYF
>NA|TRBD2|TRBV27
CASRPGAGGHVEQYF
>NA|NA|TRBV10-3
CAISPRQGGQSYEQYF
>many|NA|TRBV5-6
CASSLLGGPNEQFF
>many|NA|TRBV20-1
CSATLPGVGANVLTF
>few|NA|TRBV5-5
CASSPDTPGQPQHF
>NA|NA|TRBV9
CASSPSRGSRFSYEQYF
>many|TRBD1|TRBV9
CASSVGQGAGAEAFF
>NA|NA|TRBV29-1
CSVRQSSNTEAFF
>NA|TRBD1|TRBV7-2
CASSPRTGWDNEQFF
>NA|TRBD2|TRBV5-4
CASSFGSGGARNEQFF
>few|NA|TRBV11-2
CASSLDKRGYGGLKTEAFF
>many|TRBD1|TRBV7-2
CASSSGQGMDYGYTF
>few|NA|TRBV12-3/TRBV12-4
CASSFEQGESPLHF
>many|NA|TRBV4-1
CASSQVGARTDTQYF
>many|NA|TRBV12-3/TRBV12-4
CASSPTPGPLYF
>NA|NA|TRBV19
CASSIGPSYEQYF
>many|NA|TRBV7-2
CASSLLRSPYNEQFF
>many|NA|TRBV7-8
CASSQQTNTEAFF
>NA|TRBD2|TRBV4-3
CASSQDSVQRGFYYEQFF
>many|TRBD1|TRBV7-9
CASTYGQGIGANVLTF
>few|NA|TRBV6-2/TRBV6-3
CASSHNSDGSPLHF
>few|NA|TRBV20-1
CSARDKTGGTSTDTQYF
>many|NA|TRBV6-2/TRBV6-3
CASSPHNSNTGELFF
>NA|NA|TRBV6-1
CASSGPEDSYTTAFF
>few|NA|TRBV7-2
CASSPLPADLSWEQYF
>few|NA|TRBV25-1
CASRFTTQYF
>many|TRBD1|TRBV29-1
CSTQGDRATSTDTQYF
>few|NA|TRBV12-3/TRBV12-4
CASSRDSRTWEKLFF
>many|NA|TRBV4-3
CASSQGNQLPSGGYTF
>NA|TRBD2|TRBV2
CASSLSGTSDKTQYF
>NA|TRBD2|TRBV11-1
CASSPSGGALAKNIQYF
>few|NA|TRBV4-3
CASSQGTASRGYTF
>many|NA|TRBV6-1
CASSEARFEAFF
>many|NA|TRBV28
CASSLSQGGNEQFF
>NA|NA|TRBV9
CASSQGSGTDTQYF
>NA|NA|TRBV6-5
CASSGIGRSYEQYF
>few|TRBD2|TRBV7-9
CASSLRRLTSNYEMSYNEQFF
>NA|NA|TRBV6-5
CASSYSIRGDTQYF
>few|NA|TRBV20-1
CSAETGTDTQYF
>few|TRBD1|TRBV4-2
CASSHPPGGGIQPQHF
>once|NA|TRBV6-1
CASSVLQVEQFF
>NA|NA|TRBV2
CASSDGAGGVTQYF
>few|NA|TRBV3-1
CASSQDTVRYGYTF
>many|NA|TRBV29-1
CSVEGRGQGNTGELFF
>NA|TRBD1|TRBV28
CASSPGQRAKNIQYF
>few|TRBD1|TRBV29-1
CSVTQQGDSNQPQHF